This T cell receptor (beta chain) derives from a study of blood T cell repertoires in COVID-19. Study as a whole: The samples span acute and convalescent COVID-19 from the United States, Italy and Spain.

Using immunoSEQ multiplex PCR, the repertoire was profiled, and TCRdb retains in-frame clones only, with some absent. The sample contains 110,000 to 150,000 clones, around 83% of which appear only once. The germline gives CDR1 SGHRS, CDR2 YFSETQ. The CDR3 totals 14 residues. V gave up 4 bases and J gave up 5 bases; unmatched junction bases: 3. The TCR comes from a woman aged 80 or over with acute or convalescent COVID-19. V and J are TRBV5-1 and TRBJ1-4; 9 bases fit TRBD1. The source material was peripheral blood. Here the CDR3 DNA reads TGCGCCAGCAGCATAGGGACAGGGAATGAAAAACTGTTTTTT. This translates into CASSIGTGNEKLFF.